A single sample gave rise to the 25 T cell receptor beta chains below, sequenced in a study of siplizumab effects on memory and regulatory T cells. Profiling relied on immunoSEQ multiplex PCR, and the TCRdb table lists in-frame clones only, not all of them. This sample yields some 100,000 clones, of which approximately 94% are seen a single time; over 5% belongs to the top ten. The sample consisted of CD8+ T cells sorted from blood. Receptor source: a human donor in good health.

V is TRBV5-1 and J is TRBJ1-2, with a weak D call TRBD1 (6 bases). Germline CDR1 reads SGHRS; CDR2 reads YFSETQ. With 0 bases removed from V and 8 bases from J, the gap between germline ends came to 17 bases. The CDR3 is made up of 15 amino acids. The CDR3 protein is CASSLEGVTPEGYTF. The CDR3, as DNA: TGCGCCAGCAGCTTGGAGGGGGTGACTCCGGAGGGCTACACCTTC.

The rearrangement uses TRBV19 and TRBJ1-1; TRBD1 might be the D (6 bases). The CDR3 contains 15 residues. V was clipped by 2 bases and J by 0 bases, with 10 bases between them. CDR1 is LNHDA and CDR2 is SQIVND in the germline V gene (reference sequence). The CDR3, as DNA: TGTGCCAGTAGTATAAACAGGGATATGAACACTGAAGCTTTCTTT. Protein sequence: CASSINRDMNTEAFF.

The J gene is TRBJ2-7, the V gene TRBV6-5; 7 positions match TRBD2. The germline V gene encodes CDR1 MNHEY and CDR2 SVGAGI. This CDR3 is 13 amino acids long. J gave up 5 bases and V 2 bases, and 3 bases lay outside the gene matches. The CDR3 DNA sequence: TGTGCCAGCAGTTACCAGGGACTAAACGAGCAGTACTTC. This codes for CASSYQGLNEQYF.

The CDR3 DNA is TGTGCCAGCAGCTTAGGTCGTGGGACTAGCGGGGGGGCATCCTACGAGCAGTACTTC. It encodes CASSLGRGTSGGASYEQYF. The gene calls are TRBV11-2 and TRBJ2-7, with 16 bases lining up with TRBD2. Germline V gene data show CDR1 as SGHAT and CDR2 as FQNNGV. J lost 1 base, V lost 1 base, and 7 bases had no gene match. This CDR3 spans 19 amino acids.

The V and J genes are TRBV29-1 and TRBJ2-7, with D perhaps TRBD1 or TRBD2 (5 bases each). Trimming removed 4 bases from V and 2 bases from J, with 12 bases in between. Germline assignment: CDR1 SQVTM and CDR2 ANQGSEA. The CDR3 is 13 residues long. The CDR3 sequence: CSVVGTETYEQYF. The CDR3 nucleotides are TGCAGCGTTGTCGGGACCGAGACCTACGAGCAGTACTTC.

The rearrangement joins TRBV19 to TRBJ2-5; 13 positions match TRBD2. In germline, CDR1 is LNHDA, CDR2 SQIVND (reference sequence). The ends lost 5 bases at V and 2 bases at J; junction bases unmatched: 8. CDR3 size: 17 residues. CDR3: CASSLGTSGADQETQYF. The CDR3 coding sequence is TGTGCCAGTAGTCTCGGGACTAGCGGGGCCGATCAAGAGACCCAGTACTTC.

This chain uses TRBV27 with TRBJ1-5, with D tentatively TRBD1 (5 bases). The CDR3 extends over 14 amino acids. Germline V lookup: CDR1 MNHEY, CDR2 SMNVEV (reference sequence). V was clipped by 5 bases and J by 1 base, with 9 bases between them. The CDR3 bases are TGTGCCAGCAGTCCGCGGGACAGCAATCAGCCCCAGCATTTT. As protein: CASSPRDSNQPQHF.

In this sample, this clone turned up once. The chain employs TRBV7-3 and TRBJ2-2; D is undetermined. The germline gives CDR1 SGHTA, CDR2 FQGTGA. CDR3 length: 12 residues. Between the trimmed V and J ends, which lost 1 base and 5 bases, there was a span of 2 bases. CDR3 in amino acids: CASSLITGELFF. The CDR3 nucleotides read TGTGCCAGCAGCTTAATAACCGGGGAGCTGTTTTTT.

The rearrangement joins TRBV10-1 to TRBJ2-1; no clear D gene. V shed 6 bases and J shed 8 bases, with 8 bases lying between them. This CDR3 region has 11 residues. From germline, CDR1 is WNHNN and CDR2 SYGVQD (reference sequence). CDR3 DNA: TGCGCCAGCAGGCCGATCCATGAGCAGTTCTTC. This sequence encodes CASRPIHEQFF.

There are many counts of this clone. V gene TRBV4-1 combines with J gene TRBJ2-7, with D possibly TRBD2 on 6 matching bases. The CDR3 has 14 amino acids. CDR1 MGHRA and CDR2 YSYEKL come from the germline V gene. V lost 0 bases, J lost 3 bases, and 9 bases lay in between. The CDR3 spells CASSQDGRGYEQYF. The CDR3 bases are TGCGCCAGCAGCCAAGACGGGAGAGGCTACGAGCAGTACTTC.

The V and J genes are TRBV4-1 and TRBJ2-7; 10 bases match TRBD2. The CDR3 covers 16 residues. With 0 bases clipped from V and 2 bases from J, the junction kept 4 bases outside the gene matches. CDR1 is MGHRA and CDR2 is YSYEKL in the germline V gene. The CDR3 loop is CASSQEVLAGAYEQYF. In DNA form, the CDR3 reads TGCGCCAGCAGCCAAGAAGTCCTAGCGGGGGCCTACGAGCAGTACTTC.

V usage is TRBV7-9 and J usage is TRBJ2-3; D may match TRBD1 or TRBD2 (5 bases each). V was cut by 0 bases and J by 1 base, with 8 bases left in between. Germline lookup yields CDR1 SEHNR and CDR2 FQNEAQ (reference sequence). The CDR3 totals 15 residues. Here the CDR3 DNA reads TGTGCCAGCAGCTTAGCCGGGGACCGCACAGATACGCAGTATTTT. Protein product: CASSLAGDRTDTQYF.

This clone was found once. The CDR3 here is CASSTTGTSIQETQYF. As DNA, the CDR3 is TGTGCCAGCTCAACCACCGGGACTAGCATCCAAGAGACCCAGTACTTC. This chain connects TRBV9 to TRBJ2-5; TRBD2 matches 9 bases. V lost 7 bases to trimming and J lost 1 base; unmatched junction nucleotides: 11. The germline CDR1 and CDR2 sequences are SGDLS and YYNGEE. The CDR3 covers 16 residues. Supplemented by reference TRBV9 and TRBJ2-5, the full variable domain reads DSGVTQTPKHLITATGQRVTLRCSPRSGDLSVYWYQQSLDQGLQFLIQYYNGEERAKGNILERFSAQQFPDLHSELNLSSLELGDSALYFCASSTTGTSIQETQYFGPGTRLLVL.

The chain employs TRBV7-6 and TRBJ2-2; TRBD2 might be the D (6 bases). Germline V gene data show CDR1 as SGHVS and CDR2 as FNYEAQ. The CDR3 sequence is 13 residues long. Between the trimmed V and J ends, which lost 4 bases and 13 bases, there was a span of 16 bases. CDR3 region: CASSSWVGEVLFF. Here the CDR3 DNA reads TGTGCCAGCAGCTCCTGGGTTGGGGAGGTGCTGTTTTTT. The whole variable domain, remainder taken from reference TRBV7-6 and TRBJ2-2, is GAGVSQSPRYKVTKRGQDVALRCDPISGHVSLYWYRQALGQGPEFLTYFNYEAQQDKSGLPNDRFSAERPEGSISTLTIQRTEQRDSAMYRCASSSWVGEVLFFGEGSRLTVL.

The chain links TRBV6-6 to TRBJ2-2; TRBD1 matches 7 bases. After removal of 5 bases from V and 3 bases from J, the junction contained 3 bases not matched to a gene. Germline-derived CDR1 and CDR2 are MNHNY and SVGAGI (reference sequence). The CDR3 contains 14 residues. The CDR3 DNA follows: TGTGCCAGCAGTACGGGACAGTACACCGGGGAGCTGTTTTTT. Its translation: CASSTGQYTGELFF.

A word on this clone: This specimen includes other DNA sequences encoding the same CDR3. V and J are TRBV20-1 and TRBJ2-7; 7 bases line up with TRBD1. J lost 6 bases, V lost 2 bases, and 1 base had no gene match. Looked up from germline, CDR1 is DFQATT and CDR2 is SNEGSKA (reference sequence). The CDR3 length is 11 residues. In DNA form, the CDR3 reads TGCAGTGCTAGAACAGGGGTCGAGCAGTACTTC. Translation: CSARTGVEQYF.

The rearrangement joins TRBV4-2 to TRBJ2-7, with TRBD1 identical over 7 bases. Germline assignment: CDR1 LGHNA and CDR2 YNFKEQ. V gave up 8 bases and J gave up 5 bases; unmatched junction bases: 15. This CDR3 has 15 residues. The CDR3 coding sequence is TGTGCCAGCCCTCTACTTGGGACAGCCGAGAACGAGCAGTACTTC. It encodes CASPLLGTAENEQYF.

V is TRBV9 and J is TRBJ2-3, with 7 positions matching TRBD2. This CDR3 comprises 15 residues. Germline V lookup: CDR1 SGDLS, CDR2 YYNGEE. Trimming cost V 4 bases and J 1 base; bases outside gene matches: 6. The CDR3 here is CASSPSGGGTDTQYF. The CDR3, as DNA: TGTGCCAGCAGCCCTTCGGGGGGTGGCACAGATACGCAGTATTTT.

Here the CDR3 reads CASRGGETQYF. The CDR3 nucleotides are TGTGCCAGCAGGGGTGGCGAGACCCAGTACTTC. The chain has TRBV7-9 and TRBJ2-5; D call uncertain. The length of the CDR3 is 11 residues. Germline lookup yields CDR1 SEHNR and CDR2 FQNEAQ (reference sequence). Between the trimmed V and J ends, which lost 6 bases and 5 bases, there was a span of 7 bases. Variable domain in full (rest from reference TRBV7-9 and TRBJ2-5): DTGVSQNPRHKITKRGQNVTFRCDPISEHNRLYWYRQTLGQGPEFLTYFQNEAQLEKSRLLSDRFSAERPKGSFSTLEIQRTEQGDSAMYLCASRGGETQYFGPGTRLLVL.

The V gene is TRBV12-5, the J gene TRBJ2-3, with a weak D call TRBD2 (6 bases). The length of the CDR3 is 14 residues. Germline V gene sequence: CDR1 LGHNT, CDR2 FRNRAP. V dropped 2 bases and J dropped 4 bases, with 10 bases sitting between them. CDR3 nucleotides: TGTGCTAGTGGTTTGACGCGGGAACCAGATACGCAGTATTTT. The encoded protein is CASGLTREPDTQYF.

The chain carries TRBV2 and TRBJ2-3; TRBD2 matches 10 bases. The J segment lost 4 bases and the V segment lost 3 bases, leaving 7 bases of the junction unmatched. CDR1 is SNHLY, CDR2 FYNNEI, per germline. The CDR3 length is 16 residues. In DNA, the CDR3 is TGTGCCAGCAGTGACTTTCTAGCGGGAGCCGCAGATACGCAGTATTTT. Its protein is CASSDFLAGAADTQYF.

Here the CDR3 reads CASSDSTSGRFTGELFF. The CDR3 DNA sequence: TGTGCCAGCAGTGACTCCACTAGCGGGAGATTCACCGGGGAGCTGTTTTTT. V is TRBV2 and J is TRBJ2-2, with 11 positions matching TRBD2. V gave up 3 bases and J gave up 4 bases; unmatched junction bases: 7. The CDR3 runs to 17 residues. The germline V gene encodes CDR1 SNHLY and CDR2 FYNNEI. Full variable domain (remainder filled in from reference TRBV2 and TRBJ2-2): EPEVTQTPSHQVTQMGQEVILRCVPISNHLYFYWYRQILGQKVEFLVSFYNNEISEKSEIFDDQFSVERPDGSNFTLKIRSTKLEDSAMYFCASSDSTSGRFTGELFFGEGSRLTVL.

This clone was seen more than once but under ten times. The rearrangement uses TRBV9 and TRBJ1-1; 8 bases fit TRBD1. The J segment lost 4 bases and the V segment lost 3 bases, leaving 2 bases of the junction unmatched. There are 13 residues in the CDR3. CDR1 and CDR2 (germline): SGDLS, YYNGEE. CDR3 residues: CASSAGGGTEAFF. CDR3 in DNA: TGTGCCAGCAGCGCAGGGGGCGGCACTGAAGCTTTCTTT.

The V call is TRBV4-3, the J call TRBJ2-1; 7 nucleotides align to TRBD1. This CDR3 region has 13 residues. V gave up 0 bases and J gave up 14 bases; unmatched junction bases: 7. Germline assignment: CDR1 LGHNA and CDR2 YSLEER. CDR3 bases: TGCGCCAGCAGCCAAGAACACCGGGACAGCAAGTTCTTC. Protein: CASSQEHRDSKFF.

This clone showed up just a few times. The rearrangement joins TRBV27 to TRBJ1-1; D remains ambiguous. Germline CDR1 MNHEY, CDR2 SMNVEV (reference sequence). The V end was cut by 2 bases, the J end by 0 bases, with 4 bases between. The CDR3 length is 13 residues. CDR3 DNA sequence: TGTGCCAGCAGTTTAGGCCTGAACACTGAAGCTTTCTTT. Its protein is CASSLGLNTEAFF.